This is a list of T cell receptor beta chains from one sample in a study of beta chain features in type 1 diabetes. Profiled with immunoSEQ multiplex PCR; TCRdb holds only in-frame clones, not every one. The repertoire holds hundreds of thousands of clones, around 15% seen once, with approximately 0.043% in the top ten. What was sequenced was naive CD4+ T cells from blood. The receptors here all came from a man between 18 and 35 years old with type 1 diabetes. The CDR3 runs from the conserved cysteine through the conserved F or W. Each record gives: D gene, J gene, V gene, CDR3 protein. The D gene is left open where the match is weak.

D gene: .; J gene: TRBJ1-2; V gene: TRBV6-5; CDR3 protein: CASSWGRLNYGYTF
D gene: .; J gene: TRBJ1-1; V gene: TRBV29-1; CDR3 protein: CSVLLDTEAFF
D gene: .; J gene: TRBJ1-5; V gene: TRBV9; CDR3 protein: CASSVDVVQPQHF
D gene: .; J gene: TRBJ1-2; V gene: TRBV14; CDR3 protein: CASSPRLQGSGYTF
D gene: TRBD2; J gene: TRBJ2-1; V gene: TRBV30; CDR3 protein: CTSGRGSSYNEQFF
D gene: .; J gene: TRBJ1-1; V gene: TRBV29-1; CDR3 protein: CSATHREGRAFF
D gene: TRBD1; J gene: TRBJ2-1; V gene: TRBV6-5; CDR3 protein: CASSPGGQGHNEQFF
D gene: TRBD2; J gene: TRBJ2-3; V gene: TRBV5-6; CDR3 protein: CASSYERGEYTDTQYF
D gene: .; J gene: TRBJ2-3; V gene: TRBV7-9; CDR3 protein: CASSLDQDTQYF
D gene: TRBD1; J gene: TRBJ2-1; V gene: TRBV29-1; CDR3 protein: CSGEQGQANNEQFF
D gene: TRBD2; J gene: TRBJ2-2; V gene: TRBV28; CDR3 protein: CASNEGTSRTGELFF
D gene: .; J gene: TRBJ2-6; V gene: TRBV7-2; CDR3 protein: CASSEDPQGSGANVLTF
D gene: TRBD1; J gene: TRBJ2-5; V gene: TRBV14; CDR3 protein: CASSSLRDREETQYF
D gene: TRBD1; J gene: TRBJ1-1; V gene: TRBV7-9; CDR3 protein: CASSPSDRLNTEAFF
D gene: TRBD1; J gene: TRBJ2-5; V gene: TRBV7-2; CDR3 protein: CASSWTGQETQYF
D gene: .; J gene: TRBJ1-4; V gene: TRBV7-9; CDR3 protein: CASSSRTANEKLFF
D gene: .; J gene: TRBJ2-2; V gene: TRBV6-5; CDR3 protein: CASSSYRERTGELFF
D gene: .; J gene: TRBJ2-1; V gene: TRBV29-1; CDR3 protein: CSVLVRPSGRDEQFF
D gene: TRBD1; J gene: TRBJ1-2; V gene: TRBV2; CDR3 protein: CASSEGQVVSGYTF
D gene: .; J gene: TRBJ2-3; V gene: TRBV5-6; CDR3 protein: CASSIGGPDTQYF
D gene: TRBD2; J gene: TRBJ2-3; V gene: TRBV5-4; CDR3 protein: CASSSDTSGTQYF
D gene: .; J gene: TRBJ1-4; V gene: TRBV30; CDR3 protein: CAWSDGQRREKLFF
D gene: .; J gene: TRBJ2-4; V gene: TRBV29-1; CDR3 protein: CSVGGLAKNIQYF
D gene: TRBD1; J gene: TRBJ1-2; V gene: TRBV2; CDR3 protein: CASTLTGGGGYTF
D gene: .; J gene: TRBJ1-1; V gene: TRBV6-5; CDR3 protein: CASSYSAGTEAFF
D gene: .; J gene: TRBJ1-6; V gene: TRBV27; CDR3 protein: CASSFSGAETPLHF
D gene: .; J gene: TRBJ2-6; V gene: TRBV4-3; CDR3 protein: CASSPWTSGANVLTF
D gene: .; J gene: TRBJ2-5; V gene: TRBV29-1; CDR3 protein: CSVARARGGETQYF
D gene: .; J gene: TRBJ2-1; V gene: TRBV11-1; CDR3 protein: CASSPPGVRIYNEQFF
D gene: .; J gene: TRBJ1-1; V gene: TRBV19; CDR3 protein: CASSVLGGPAEAFF
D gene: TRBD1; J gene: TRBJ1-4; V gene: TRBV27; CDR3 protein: CASSLRTGGIGLFF
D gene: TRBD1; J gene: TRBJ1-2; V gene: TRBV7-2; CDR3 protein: CASSPRQGASYGYTF
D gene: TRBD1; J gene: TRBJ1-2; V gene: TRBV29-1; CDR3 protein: CSVGDRGFYGYTF
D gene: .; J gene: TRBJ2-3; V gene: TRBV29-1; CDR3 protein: CSVQDHSTDTQYF
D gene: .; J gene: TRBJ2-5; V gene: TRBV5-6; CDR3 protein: CASSLRETQYF
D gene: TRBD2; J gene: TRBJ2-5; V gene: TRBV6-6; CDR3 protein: CASVAGEQETQYF
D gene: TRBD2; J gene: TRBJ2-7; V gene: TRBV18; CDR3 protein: CASSPTSGVGYEQYF
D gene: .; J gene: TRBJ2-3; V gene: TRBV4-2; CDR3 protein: CASSQDWGRGVTDTQYF
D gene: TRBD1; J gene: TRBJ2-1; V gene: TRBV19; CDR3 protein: CASSIRGQGFNNEQFF
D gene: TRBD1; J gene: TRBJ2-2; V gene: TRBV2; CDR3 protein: CASRRDRVDTGELFF
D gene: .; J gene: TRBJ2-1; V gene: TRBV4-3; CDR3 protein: CASSPQGAYNEQFF
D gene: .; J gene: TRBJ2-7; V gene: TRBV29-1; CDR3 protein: CSVNDRTVSNYEQYF
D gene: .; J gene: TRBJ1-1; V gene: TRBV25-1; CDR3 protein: CASSDILPTGEAFF
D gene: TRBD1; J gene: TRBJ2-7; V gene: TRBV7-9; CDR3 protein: CASSLTGNEQYF
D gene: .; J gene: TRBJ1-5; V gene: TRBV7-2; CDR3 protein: CASSFTGREPQHF
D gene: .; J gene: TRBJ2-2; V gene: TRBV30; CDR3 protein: CAWSRQGGTGELFF
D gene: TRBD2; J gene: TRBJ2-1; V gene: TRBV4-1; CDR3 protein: CASSLLAGGRARNEQFF
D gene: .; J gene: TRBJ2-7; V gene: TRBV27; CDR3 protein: CASSLSPTAPYEQYF
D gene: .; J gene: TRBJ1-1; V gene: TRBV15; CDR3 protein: CATSREAEAFF
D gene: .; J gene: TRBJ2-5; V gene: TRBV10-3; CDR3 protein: CAISESLQPYQETQYF
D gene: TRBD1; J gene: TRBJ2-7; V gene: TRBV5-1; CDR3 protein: CASSLTGVSYEQYF
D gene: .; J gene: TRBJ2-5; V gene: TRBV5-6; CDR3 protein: CASSLTGETQYF